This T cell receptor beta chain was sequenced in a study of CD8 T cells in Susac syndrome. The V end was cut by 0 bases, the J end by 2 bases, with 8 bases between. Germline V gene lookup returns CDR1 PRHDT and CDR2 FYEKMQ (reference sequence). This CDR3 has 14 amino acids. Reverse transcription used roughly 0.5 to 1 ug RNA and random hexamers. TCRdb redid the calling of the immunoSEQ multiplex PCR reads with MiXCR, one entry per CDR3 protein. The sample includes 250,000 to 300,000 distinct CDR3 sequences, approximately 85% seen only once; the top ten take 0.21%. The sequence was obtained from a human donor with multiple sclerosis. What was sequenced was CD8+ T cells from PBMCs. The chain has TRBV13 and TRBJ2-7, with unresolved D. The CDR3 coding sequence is TGTGCCAGCAGCTTAGGACTGATTGCCTACGAGCAGTACTTC. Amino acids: CASSLGLIAYEQYF.